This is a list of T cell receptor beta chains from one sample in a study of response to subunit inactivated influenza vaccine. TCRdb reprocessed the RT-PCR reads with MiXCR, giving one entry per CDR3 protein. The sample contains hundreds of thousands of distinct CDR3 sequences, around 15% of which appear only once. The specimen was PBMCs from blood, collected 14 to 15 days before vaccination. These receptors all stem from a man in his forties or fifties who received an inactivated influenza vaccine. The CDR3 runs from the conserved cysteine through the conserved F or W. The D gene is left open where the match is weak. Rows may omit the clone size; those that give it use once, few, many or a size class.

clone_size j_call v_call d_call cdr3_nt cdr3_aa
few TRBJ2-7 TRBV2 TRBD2 TGTGCCAGCACCCCGCGGTTGCCGGGACTAGCGGGAACTACCTACGAGCAGTACTTC CASTPRLPGLAGTTYEQYF
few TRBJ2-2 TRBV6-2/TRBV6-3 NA TGTGCCAGCAGTTACTCGCCGCCCCGCGGAGCCGGGGAGCTGTTTTTT CASSYSPPRGAGELFF
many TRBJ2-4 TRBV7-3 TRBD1 TGTGCCAGCAGCCCAGGGGGCCGGGGAATTCAGTACTTC CASSPGGRGIQYF
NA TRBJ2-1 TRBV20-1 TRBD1 TGCAGTGCTAGAGACTGGGAGGGGACAGGGACCTACAATGAGCAGTTCTTC CSARDWEGTGTYNEQFF
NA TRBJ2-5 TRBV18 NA TGTGCCAGCTCACCACAGTCGGGGTTCGGGGAGACCCAGTACTTC CASSPQSGFGETQYF
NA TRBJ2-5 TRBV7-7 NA TGTGCTAGCAGCCCAACGGGTCAGGGGTCAGAGACCCAGTACTTC CASSPTGQGSETQYF
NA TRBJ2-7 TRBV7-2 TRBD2 TGTGCCAGCAGCGAAACCCCCGGGGGGGTCGAGCAGTACTTC CASSETPGGVEQYF
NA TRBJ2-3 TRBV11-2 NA TGTGCCAGCAGCCCCCTATTGTTAGCGGGCACAGATACGCAGTATTTT CASSPLLLAGTDTQYF
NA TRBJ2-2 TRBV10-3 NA TGTGCCATCAGTGGCCGGACCGACACCGGGGAGCTGTTTTTT CAISGRTDTGELFF
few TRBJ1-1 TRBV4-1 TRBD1 TGCGCCAGCAGCCAAGCGATCGGGGACAGGGGGTCCTGGGTCACTGAAGCTTTCTTT CASSQAIGDRGSWVTEAFF
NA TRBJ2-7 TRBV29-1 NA TGCAGCGTTGAGTTGGGGTACGAGCAGTACTTC CSVELGYEQYF
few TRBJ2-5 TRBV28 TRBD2 TGTGCCAGCAAACCTTATCCCGGGACTAGGGGAGGGACCCAGTACTTC CASKPYPGTRGGTQYF
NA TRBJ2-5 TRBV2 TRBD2 TGTGCCAGCACCAATTCGGGAGGAGAGACCCAGTACTTC CASTNSGGETQYF
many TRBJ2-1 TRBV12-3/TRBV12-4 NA TGTGCCAGCAGCTTAAGCGGGCGCTCCTACAATGAGCAGTTCTTC CASSLSGRSYNEQFF
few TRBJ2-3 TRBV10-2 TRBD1 TGCGCCAGCAGTGAGTCAGGACAGGGTACGCAGTATTTT CASSESGQGTQYF
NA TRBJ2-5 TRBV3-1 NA TGTGCCAGCAGCCACGCTGGACGGTTGGCGGTCTTC CASSHAGRLAVF
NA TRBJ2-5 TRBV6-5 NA TGTGCCAGCAGTCATCGGCTGGAGACCCAGTACTTC CASSHRLETQYF
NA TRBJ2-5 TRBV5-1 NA TGCGCCAGCAGCTTGTCAGCTAGCCAAGAGACCCAGTACTTC CASSLSASQETQYF
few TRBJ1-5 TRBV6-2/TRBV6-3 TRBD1 TGTGCCAGCAGTTACTCCCCGGGACAGGGGCATCAGCCCCAGCATTTT CASSYSPGQGHQPQHF
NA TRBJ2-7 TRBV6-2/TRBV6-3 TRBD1 TGTGCCAGCAGTCAAGCCCGGGACAGGACGTACGAGCAGTACTTC CASSQARDRTYEQYF
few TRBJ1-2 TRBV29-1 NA TGCAGCGTTGATAGGGCGGTGAACTATGGCTACACCTTC CSVDRAVNYGYTF
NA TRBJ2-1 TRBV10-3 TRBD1 TGTGCCATCAGACAGGGGGCCACCTACAATGAGCAGTTCTTC CAIRQGATYNEQFF
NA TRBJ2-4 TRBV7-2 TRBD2 TGTGCCAGCAGCTTAGTGGCCGGGACTAGAGAGAACATTCAGTACTTC CASSLVAGTRENIQYF
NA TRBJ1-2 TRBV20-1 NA TGCAGTGCGGCCGTGTCTCCGGGGAGCGACTACACCTTC CSAAVSPGSDYTF
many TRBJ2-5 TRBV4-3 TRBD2 TGCGCCAGCAGCCCGGGACTAGCGGGAGGAGAGACCCAGTACTTC CASSPGLAGGETQYF
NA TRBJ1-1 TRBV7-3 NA TGTGCCAGCAGCTTAAGTCGTGTCACTGAAGCTTTCTTT CASSLSRVTEAFF
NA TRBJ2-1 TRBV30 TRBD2 TGTGCCTGGAGTGTACGCACTAGCGGGAGGATTGAGCAGTTCTTC CAWSVRTSGRIEQFF
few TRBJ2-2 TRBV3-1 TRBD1 TGTGCCAGCAGCCGCAGGACAGGGTTTGGCGGGGAGCTGTTTTTT CASSRRTGFGGELFF
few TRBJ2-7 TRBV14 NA TGTGCCAGCAGCCAAGGGACACAGAAGAACGAGCAGTACTTC CASSQGTQKNEQYF
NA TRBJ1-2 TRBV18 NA TGTGCCAGCTCACCAGAGGGGGGCGCGGTTGGCTACACCTTC CASSPEGGAVGYTF
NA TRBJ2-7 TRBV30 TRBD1 TGTGCCTGGAGTGAGGGACAGGGGCCCTACGAGCAGTACTTC CAWSEGQGPYEQYF
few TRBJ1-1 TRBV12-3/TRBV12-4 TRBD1 TGTGCCAGCAGCCCAGGGGGGGCCAGTGTGACCTTCTTT CASSPGGASVTFF
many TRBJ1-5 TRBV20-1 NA TGCAGTGCTAGTTTGGGGGCCGATCAGCCCCAGCATTTT CSASLGADQPQHF
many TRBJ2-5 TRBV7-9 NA TGTGCCAGCAGCCCTCGTAGCGGATTGGAGACCCAGTACTTC CASSPRSGLETQYF
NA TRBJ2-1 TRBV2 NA TGTGCCCTAACCTGGACATCTTACAATGAGCAGTTCTTC CALTWTSYNEQFF
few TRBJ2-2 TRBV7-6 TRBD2 TGTGCCAGCAGCTTACTGGGGACTAACGAGAACACCGGGGAGCTGTTTTTT CASSLLGTNENTGELFF
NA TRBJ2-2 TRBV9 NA TGTGCCAGCAGCACCAAGAACACCGGGGAGCTGTTTTTT CASSTKNTGELFF
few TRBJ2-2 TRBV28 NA TGTGCCACCCTAGAGGGGGAGCTGTTTTTT CATLEGELFF
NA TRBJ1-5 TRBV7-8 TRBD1 TGTGCCAGCACCCTTACAGGGGGTCAGCCCCAGCATTTT CASTLTGGQPQHF
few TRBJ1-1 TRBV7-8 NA TGTGCCAGCAGCCCCAACACACCGACATACACTGAAGCTTTCTTT CASSPNTPTYTEAFF
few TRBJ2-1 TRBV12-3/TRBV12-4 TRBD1 TGTGCCAGCAGTCCTCAATTACAGGGGAATGAGCAGTTCTTC CASSPQLQGNEQFF
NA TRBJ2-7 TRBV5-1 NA TGCGCCAGCAGCTCCTGGAACAGCTACGAGCAGTACTTC CASSSWNSYEQYF
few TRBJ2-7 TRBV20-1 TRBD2 TGCAGTGCTGGCGCTTTTTTAGCGGGACACTACGAGCAGTACTTC CSAGAFLAGHYEQYF
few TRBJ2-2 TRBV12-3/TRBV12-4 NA TGTGCCAGCAGTTTAAGGATGAACACCGGGGAGCTGTTTTTT CASSLRMNTGELFF
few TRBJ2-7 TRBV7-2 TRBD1 TGTGCCAGCAGCTTTTTCACGACAGGGGCCGTCTCCTACGAGCAGTACTTC CASSFFTTGAVSYEQYF
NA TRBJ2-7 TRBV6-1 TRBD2 TGTGCCAGCAGTAAAACTAGCGGGGGGACCTACGAGCAGTACTTC CASSKTSGGTYEQYF
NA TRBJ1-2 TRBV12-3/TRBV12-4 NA TGTGCCAGCAGTTTAAGTGGGGGGGCCATAAGGGGCTACACCTTC CASSLSGGAIRGYTF
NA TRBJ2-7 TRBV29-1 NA TGCAGCGCCCAAGGGGCAATCGACGAGCAGTACTTC CSAQGAIDEQYF
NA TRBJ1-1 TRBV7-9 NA TGTGCCAGCAGCTTAGAGGGGCTCGGGGTGGCTGAAGCTTTCTTT CASSLEGLGVAEAFF
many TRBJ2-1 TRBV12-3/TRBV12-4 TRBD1 TGTGCCAGCAGTCCCAAACCGGGACAGAAGCAGTTCTTC CASSPKPGQKQFF
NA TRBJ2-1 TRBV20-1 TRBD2 TGCAGTGCTAGAGGACTAGCGGACCTATACAATGAGCAGTTCTTC CSARGLADLYNEQFF
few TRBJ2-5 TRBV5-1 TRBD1 TGCGCCAGCAACCGACAGGGGGGTTCTGAGACCCAGTACTTC CASNRQGGSETQYF
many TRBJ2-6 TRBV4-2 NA TGTGCCAGCAGCCCCCGACAGCTCTCTGGGGCCAACGTCCTGACTTTC CASSPRQLSGANVLTF
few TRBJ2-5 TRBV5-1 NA TGCGCCAGCAGCGGAGGGGATCTGGAGACCCAGTACTTC CASSGGDLETQYF
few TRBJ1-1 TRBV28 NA TGTGCCAGCAGGTTCTCAGGGGCTGTCAACACTGAAGCTTTCTTT CASRFSGAVNTEAFF
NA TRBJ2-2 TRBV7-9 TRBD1 TGTGCCAGCAGCTTGTCACAGGGGGCGAGTCCCGGGGAGCTGTTTTTT CASSLSQGASPGELFF
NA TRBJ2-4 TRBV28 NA TGTGCCAGCAGTTCCGGGTCCGCGAAAAACATTCAGTACTTC CASSSGSAKNIQYF
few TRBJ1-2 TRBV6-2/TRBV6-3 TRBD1 TGTGCCAGCAGTAACCTCGGACAGGGTAGAAGTGGCTACACCTTC CASSNLGQGRSGYTF
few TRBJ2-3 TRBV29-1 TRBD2 TGCAGCGTACTCTATGGCGGGAGTACAGATACGCAGTATTTT CSVLYGGSTDTQYF